Following are 14 T cell receptor beta chains from one sample sequenced in a study of T cell repertoires in ileal Crohn's disease. The table came from immunoSEQ multiplex PCR; TCRdb's copy has only in-frame clones and leaves some out. The table has some 30,000 clones, about 81% seen once. Sequences were obtained from ileal tissue. The receptors here all came from an adult with Crohn's disease.

The chain joins TRBV7-9 to TRBJ1-4; D is perhaps TRBD1 (6 bases). Germline V gene lookup returns CDR1 SEHNR and CDR2 FQNEAQ (reference sequence). The germline V and J ends were trimmed by 3 bases and 4 bases, with 9 bases remaining between them. This CDR3 is built from 14 residues. CDR3 sequence (DNA): TGTGCCAGCAGCTTCAGGGGCCTTAATGAAAAACTGTTTTTT. It is translated as CASSFRGLNEKLFF.

The table lists this clone with a few counts. This chain uses TRBV6-1 with TRBJ1-2; D is possibly TRBD1 (6 bases). V lost 6 bases to trimming and J lost 2 bases, with 7 bases between them. The CDR3 loop spans 12 amino acids. CDR1 is MNHNS, CDR2 SASEGT, per germline. CDR3 protein: CASRDRNYGYTF. In DNA form, the CDR3 reads TGTGCCAGCAGGGACAGAAACTATGGCTACACCTTC.

To note about this clone: One junction end disagrees with the germline gene, perhaps due to a read error. V and J are TRBV5-4 and TRBJ1-2; D not certain. The germline gives CDR1 SGHNT, CDR2 YYREEE (reference sequence). The CDR3 consists of 13 residues. In DNA form, the CDR3 reads TGTGCCATAACCGGGATTAACCCCTATGACTACACCTTC. It encodes CAITGINPYDYTF.

The chain links TRBV10-3 to TRBJ2-1; 8 bases are a match to TRBD2. The CDR3 length is 14 residues. The V and J ends lost 4 bases and 5 bases, in that order; junction bases with no gene match: 4. In germline, CDR1 is ENHRY, CDR2 SYGVKD. CDR3 amino acids: CAISGIAGNNEQFF. In DNA, the CDR3 is TGTGCCATCAGTGGGATAGCGGGGAACAATGAGCAGTTCTTC.

The chain has TRBV5-5 and TRBJ1-3; unclear D gene. V lost 4 bases and J 2 bases, leaving 7 bases between the germline ends. The germline CDR1 and CDR2 sequences are SGHKS and YYEKEE (reference sequence). The CDR3 length is 13 residues. This CDR3 is CASSLRTGNTIYF. The CDR3 nucleotides read TGTGCCAGCAGCCTCAGAACTGGAAACACCATATATTTT.

This clone has just a few counts. The V gene is TRBV19, the J gene TRBJ1-1; 9 bases match TRBD1. The germline V gene encodes CDR1 LNHDA and CDR2 SQIVND (reference sequence). J gave up 5 bases and V 6 bases, and 10 bases lay outside the gene matches. This CDR3 spans 15 amino acids. The CDR3 DNA reads as TGTGCCAGTAGCGATACAGGGGGCGGAGGGACTGAAGCTTTCTTT. Residues: CASSDTGGGGTEAFF.

This clone showed up just a few times. This chain joins TRBV27 and TRBJ1-6, with 10 bases aligning to TRBD1. The CDR3 runs to 14 residues. Germline CDR1 is MNHEY and CDR2 is SMNVEV (reference sequence). V shed 2 bases, J shed 10 bases, and the junction held 2 bases outside the gene matches. CDR3 coding DNA: TGTGCCAGCAGTTTAAGGACAGGGGGGTCACCCCTCCACTTT. It translates to CASSLRTGGSPLHF.

This CDR3 reads CASSPPGTLSYEQYF. The CDR3 region has the DNA TGTGCCAGCAGTCCACCGGGAACACTATCCTACGAGCAGTACTTC. The genes are TRBV9 and TRBJ2-5, with a possible D match to TRBD2 (5 bases). The J call may be wrong; the DNA end is better matched by TRBJ2-7. The CDR3 is 15 residues long. From germline, CDR1 is SGDLS and CDR2 YYNGEE.

This clone was recorded once. The rearrangement uses TRBV4-1 and TRBJ2-7, with 7 bases that match TRBD1. CDR1 and CDR2 from the germline V gene are MGHRA and YSYEKL. V was clipped by 4 bases and J by 3 bases; unmatched bases: 12. The CDR3 is 16 residues long. The CDR3 coding sequence is TGCGCCAGCAGCCGATCCGGGACAGAGCCACACTACGAGCAGTACTTC. It is translated as CASSRSGTEPHYEQYF.

By share of the sample, this clone is large. For the CDR3, the DNA is TGTGCCAGCAGCCAATACAGGGGCCGTGGCTACACCTTC. Its translation is CASSQYRGRGYTF. J is TRBJ1-2 and V is TRBV7-8, with 7 positions matching TRBD1. The germline V gene has CDR1 SGHVS and CDR2 FQNEAQ. The CDR3 has 13 residues. V dropped 5 bases and J dropped 7; count of bases not matched to a gene: 7.

J is TRBJ1-3 and V is TRBV9; the D is unclear. The CDR3 is 14 amino acids. Looked up from germline, CDR1 is SGDLS and CDR2 is YYNGEE. V lost 0 bases, J lost 2 bases, and 6 bases lay in between. Here the CDR3 reads CASSVARAGNTIYF. CDR3 nucleotides: TGTGCCAGCAGCGTAGCGAGGGCTGGAAACACCATATATTTT.

This rearrangement joins TRBV9 to TRBJ2-5; 10 positions agree with TRBD2. The CDR3 covers 16 residues. V was pared by 4 bases and J by 1 base, with 7 bases of the junction left unmatched. The V gene's germline CDR1 is SGDLS and CDR2 YYNGEE. Written as DNA, the CDR3 is TGTGCCAGCAGCTCTTGGACTAGCGGAACCCAAGAGACCCAGTACTTC. It translates to CASSSWTSGTQETQYF. Complete variable domain (other parts from reference TRBV9 and TRBJ2-5): DSGVTQTPKHLITATGQRVTLRCSPRSGDLSVYWYQQSLDQGLQFLIQYYNGEERAKGNILERFSAQQFPDLHSELNLSSLELGDSALYFCASSSWTSGTQETQYFGPGTRLLVL.

The chain is built from TRBV10-3 and TRBJ2-2, with 10 bases fitting TRBD2. This CDR3 comprises 16 residues. V dropped 10 bases and J dropped 7; count of bases not matched to a gene: 15. Germline CDR1 ENHRY, CDR2 SYGVKD. The DNA for the CDR3 is TGTGCCACACGAGGGAATAGCGGGGGGCCCAACGGGGAGCTGTTTTTT. Its translation: CATRGNSGGPNGELFF.

To note about this clone: One end of the junction is discordant with germline, which a read error may explain. The chain combines TRBV7-2 with TRBJ2-7, with 10 positions matching TRBD2. Germline assignment: CDR1 SGHTA and CDR2 FQGNSA. The CDR3 runs to 16 residues. As DNA, the CDR3 is TGTGCCAGCAGCACCCAGCGGGGGGGGCCCTCCCACGAGCAGTACTTC. Translation gives CASSTQRGGPSHEQYF.